A single T cell receptor (beta chain) is shown here with its context. Its antigen is unknown. V shed 1 base and J 4 bases; nucleotides not matched to a gene: 4. Germline V gene data show CDR1 as SGHAT and CDR2 as FQNNGV. The CDR3 consists of 15 residues. This entry belongs to a study of T cell responses to AZD1222 COVID-19 vaccine. Notes on the study in general: Vaccine-associated CD4 TCRs spanned spike, dominant at 160-218 and 743-854. White British people made up most donors, females outnumbered males, and clonal diversity was possibly underestimated. Nearly half of spike-specific TCRs reportedly target variant regions that are unmutated in the B.1.351 and B.1.1.7 variants. Spike-specific TCR repertoires showed rising breadth and depth after two AZD1222 doses.

Assay used: immunoSEQ multiplex PCR; TCRdb lists only in-frame clones, some missing. The sample has 150,000 or so clones, about 94% seen once. This receptor was obtained from an adult in good health. The sequencing used peripheral blood, collected on day 0 of AZD1222 vaccination. V usage is TRBV11-2 and J usage is TRBJ2-5; 9 bases fit TRBD1. The chain's CDR3 is CASSLGDRDSETQYF. Here the CDR3 DNA reads TGTGCCAGCAGCTTAGGGGACAGGGATTCAGAGACCCAGTACTTC.